This section outlines one TCR beta chain sequence together with its context. Its specificity is not known. This CDR3 spans 12 amino acids. Germline loops: CDR1 MNHEY, CDR2 SVGAGI. Trimming removed 9 bases at V and 3 bases at J, with 11 bases between. The PCR employed 60 Vbeta primers together with 13 Jbeta primers. Only in-frame clones appear in the TCRdb table, and some are missing; sequencing was by immunoSEQ multiplex PCR. The repertoire holds more than 85,000 clones, with around 80% as singletons. This sample is drawn from a study of cytomegalovirus exposure and HLA in healthy donors. Whole-study results and caveats: Donor immune exposure was known only as CMV serostatus.

V and J are TRBV6-5 and TRBJ1-2; TRBD1 might be the D (5 bases). The clonotype originates from a young man in good health and CMV-seropositive. Sequenced: PBMCs. CDR3 sequence reads: CASTGSDYGYTF. CDR3 nucleotides: TGTGCCAGTACAGGTTCTGACTATGGCTACACCTTC.